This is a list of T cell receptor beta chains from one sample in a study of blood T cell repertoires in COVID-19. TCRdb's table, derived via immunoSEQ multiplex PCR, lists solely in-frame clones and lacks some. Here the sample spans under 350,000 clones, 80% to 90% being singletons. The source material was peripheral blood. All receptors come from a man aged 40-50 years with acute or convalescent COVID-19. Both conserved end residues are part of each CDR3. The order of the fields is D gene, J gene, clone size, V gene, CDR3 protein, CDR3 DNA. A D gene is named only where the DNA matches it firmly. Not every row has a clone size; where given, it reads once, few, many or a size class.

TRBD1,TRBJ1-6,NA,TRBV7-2,CASSFGRGQGSSPLHF,TGTGCCAGCAGCTTTGGTCGGGGACAGGGTAGTTCACCCCTCCACTTT
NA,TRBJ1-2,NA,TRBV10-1,CASSENGFYGYTF,TGCGCCAGCAGTGAGAACGGGTTCTATGGCTACACCTTC
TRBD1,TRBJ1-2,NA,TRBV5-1,CASSLGTGGYGYTF,TGCGCCAGCAGCTTGGGCACAGGGGGCTATGGCTACACCTTC
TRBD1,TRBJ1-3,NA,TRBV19,CASSFPGTAVNTIYF,TGTGCCAGTAGTTTCCCCGGGACAGCGGTAAACACCATATATTTT
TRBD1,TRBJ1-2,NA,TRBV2,CASSQTGGYNYGYTF,TGTGCCAGCAGCCAAACAGGGGGTTATAACTATGGCTACACCTTC
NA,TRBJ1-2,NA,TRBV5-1,CASSLELSYYGYTF,TGCGCCAGCAGCTTGGAACTAAGCTACTATGGCTACACCTTC
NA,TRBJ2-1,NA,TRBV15,CATSRDSGLVEQFF,TGTGCCACCAGCAGAGATTCAGGGTTGGTTGAGCAGTTCTTC
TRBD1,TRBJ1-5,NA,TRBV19,CASSPTGVGNQPQHF,TGTGCCAGTAGTCCGACAGGGGTTGGCAATCAGCCCCAGCATTTT
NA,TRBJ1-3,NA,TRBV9,CASSVDPDSYSGNTIYF,TGTGCCAGCAGCGTAGACCCGGACAGCTACTCTGGAAACACCATATATTTT
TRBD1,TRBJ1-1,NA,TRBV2,CASITGGLGTEAFF,TGTGCCAGTATTACAGGGGGCCTCGGCACTGAAGCTTTCTTT
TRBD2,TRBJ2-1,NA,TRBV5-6,CASSFGLANSYNEQFF,TGTGCCAGCAGCTTTGGACTAGCGAATTCCTACAATGAGCAGTTCTTC
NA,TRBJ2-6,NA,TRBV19,CASKHPGANVLTF,TGTGCCAGTAAACACCCGGGGGCCAACGTCCTGACTTTC
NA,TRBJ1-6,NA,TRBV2,CASRSTNSPLHF,TGTGCCAGCAGGAGCACGAATTCACCCCTCCACTTT
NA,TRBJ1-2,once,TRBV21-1,CASSKSMDKNYGYTF,TGTGCCAGCAGCAAATCCATGGACAAGAACTATGGCTACACCTTC
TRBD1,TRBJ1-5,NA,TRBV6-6,CASTTGGRNQPQHF,TGTGCCAGCACCACAGGGGGCAGGAATCAGCCCCAGCATTTT
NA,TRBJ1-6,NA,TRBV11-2,CASSLGRQWNSPLHF,TGTGCCAGCAGCTTAGGCCGACAGTGGAATTCACCCCTCCACTTT
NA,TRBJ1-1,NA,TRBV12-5,CASGPDRNAFF,TGTGCTAGTGGACCCGACAGGAATGCTTTCTTT
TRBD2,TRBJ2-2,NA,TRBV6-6,CASSYGTSGKRGELFF,TGTGCCAGCAGTTACGGGACTAGCGGGAAGAGGGGGGAGCTGTTTTTT
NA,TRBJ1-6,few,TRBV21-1,CASSNPPGQGGEYGNSPLHF,TGTGCCAGCAGCAACCCCCCGGGACAGGGTGGCGAATATGGTAATTCACCCCTCCACTTT
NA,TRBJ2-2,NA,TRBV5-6,CASSLAEAGELFF,TGTGCCAGCAGCTTGGCGGAGGCCGGGGAGCTGTTTTTT
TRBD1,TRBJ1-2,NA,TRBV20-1,CSAWTGEGYTF,TGCAGTGCTTGGACAGGGGAAGGCTACACCTTC
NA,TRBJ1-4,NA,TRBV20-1,CSASPRPATNEKLFF,TGCAGTGCTAGTCCTCGTCCTGCAACTAATGAAAAACTGTTTTTT
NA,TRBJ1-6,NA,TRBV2,CASDTGQNNSPLHF,TGTGCCAGCGACACTGGACAGAATAATTCACCCCTCCACTTT
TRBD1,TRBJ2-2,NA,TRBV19,CASSLGTGNTGELFF,TGTGCCAGTAGTTTGGGGACAGGGAATACCGGGGAGCTGTTTTTT
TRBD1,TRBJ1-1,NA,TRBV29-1,CSVGGTGERNTEAFF,TGCAGCGTTGGAGGGACAGGGGAACGGAACACTGAAGCTTTCTTT
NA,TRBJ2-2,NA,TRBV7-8,CASSLVSPYGIGELFF,TGTGCCAGCAGCTTAGTATCCCCCTACGGGATCGGGGAGCTGTTTTTT
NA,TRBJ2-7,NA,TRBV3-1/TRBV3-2,CASSQDWTDSYEQYF,TGTGCCAGCAGCCAAGATTGGACAGACTCCTACGAGCAGTACTTC
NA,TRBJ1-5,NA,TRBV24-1,CATSDSRANSNQPQHF,TGTGCCACCAGTGATAGTCGAGCCAATAGCAATCAGCCCCAGCATTTT
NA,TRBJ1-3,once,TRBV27,CASSLSHSSGNTIYF,TGTGCCAGCAGTTTATCGCACAGCTCTGGAAACACCATATATTTT
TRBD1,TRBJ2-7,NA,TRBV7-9,CASSLKGGEINEQYF,TGTGCCAGCAGCTTAAAAGGGGGCGAAATAAACGAGCAGTACTTC
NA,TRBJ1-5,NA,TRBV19,CASGSQASNQPQHF,TGTGCCAGTGGGAGCCAAGCCTCAAATCAGCCCCAGCATTTT
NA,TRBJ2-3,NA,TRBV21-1,CASIPTPYTQYF,TGTGCCAGCATCCCGACTCCTTATACGCAGTATTTT
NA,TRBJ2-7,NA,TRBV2,CASSAARGTQQYF,TGTGCCAGCAGTGCGGCCAGGGGAACCCAGCAGTACTTC
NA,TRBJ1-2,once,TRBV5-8,CASSLDGRGIGYGYTF,TGTGCCAGCAGCTTGGACGGACGGGGGATAGGCTATGGCTACACCTTC
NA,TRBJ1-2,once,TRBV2,CASSLSPDYGYTF,TGTGCCAGCAGTCTGTCTCCGGACTATGGCTACACCTTC
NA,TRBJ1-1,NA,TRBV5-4,CASSLGAGDTEAFF,TGTGCCAGCAGCTTGGGGGCCGGGGACACTGAAGCTTTCTTT
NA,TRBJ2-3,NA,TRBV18,CASSPSLGADTQYF,TGTGCCAGCTCACCCTCTTTGGGCGCAGATACGCAGTATTTT
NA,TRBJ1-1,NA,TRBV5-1,CASSLARGSTEAFF,TGCGCCAGCAGCTTGGCCCGAGGTAGCACTGAAGCTTTCTTT
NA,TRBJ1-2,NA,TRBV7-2,CASSPDPQGTYTF,TGTGCCAGCAGCCCCGATCCACAGGGAACCTACACCTTC
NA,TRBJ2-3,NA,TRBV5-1,CASSITGHTSTDTQYF,TGCGCCAGCAGCATCACAGGGCATACTAGCACAGATACGCAGTATTTT
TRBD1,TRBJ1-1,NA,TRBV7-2,CASSFTGGVEAFF,TGTGCCAGCAGCTTCACAGGGGGGGTTGAAGCTTTCTTT
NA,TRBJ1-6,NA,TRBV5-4,CASSLIRVPLHF,TGTGCCAGCAGCTTGATCCGGGTGCCCCTCCACTTT
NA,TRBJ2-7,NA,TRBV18,CASSPRETTPYEQYF,TGTGCCAGCTCACCACGGGAGACAACCCCCTACGAGCAGTACTTC
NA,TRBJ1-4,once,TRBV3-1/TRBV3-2,CASSQDPDPRYEKLFF,TGTGCCAGCAGCCAAGATCCCGACCCGAGGTATGAAAAACTGTTTTTT
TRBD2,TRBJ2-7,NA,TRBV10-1,CASSVAGGYEQYF,TGCGCCAGCAGTGTGGCCGGGGGGTACGAGCAGTACTTC